What follows is one T cell receptor (beta chain) and its context. Measured with immunoSEQ multiplex PCR; TCRdb has only the in-frame clones, and not every one. The data show some 200,000 clones, 82% seen once. The data are from a study of blood T cell repertoires in COVID-19. All recovered Cohort 3 donors got two negative PCRs, got clearance, or saw symptom resolution. V was pared by 8 bases and J by 6 bases, with 8 bases of the junction left unmatched. Germline V gives CDR1 LNHDA, CDR2 SQIVND (reference sequence). The CDR3 has 13 amino acids. Sequenced: PBMCs or T cells enriched from blood (not recorded which). This TCR was sampled from a man aged 35-49 years who had recovered from COVID-19. The chain couples TRBV19 to TRBJ1-1, with 8 bases aligning to TRBD1. The CDR3 is CASSQGADAEAFF. The CDR3 DNA sequence: TGTGCCAGTTCTCAGGGGGCAGATGCTGAAGCTTTCTTT.